These T cell receptor beta chains were read from a single sample in a study of somatic mutations in cytotoxic T cells in rheumatoid arthritis. The assay was immunoSEQ multiplex PCR, and TCRdb's table has in-frame clones only and misses some. Altogether about 19,000 clones are present, 68% being singletons, with the ten largest covering 15% to 20%. The specimen was CD8+ T cells sorted from blood. These receptors all stem from an adult with rheumatoid arthritis. Both conserved end residues are part of each CDR3. The D gene is left open where the match is weak. Only part of the rows carry a size: once, few, many, or a class if the clone is expanded.

d_gene	abundance	v_gene	j_gene	CDR3aa	CDR3nt
-	-	TRBV4-1	TRBJ1-1	CASSQVWANLGRNTEAFF	TGCGCCAGCAGCCAAGTTTGGGCGAATTTGGGGAGGAACACTGAAGCTTTCTTT
-	few	TRBV6-6	TRBJ2-1	CASSRPYNEQFF	TGTGCCAGCAGTCGACCTTACAATGAGCAGTTCTTC
-	-	TRBV2	TRBJ1-6	CASSEGRGSYNSPLHF	TGTGCCAGCAGTGAAGGACGGGGATCCTATAATTCACCCCTCCACTTT
-	once	TRBV7-9	TRBJ2-3	CASSMYTDTQYF	TGTGCCAGCAGCATGTACACAGATACGCAGTATTTT
-	-	TRBV19	TRBJ2-1	CASSPEGDNEQFF	TGTGCCAGTAGCCCCGAGGGGGACAATGAGCAGTTCTTC
TRBD1	-	TRBV10-2	TRBJ1-2	CASTPGQGRSYGYTF	TGCGCCAGCACCCCGGGACAGGGAAGGAGCTATGGCTACACCTTC
-	-	TRBV9	TRBJ1-2	CASSVGGQGYYGYTF	TGTGCCAGCAGCGTAGGGGGGCAGGGGTACTATGGCTACACCTTC
-	-	TRBV15	TRBJ2-1	CATSRGVGARDEQFF	TGTGCCACCAGCAGAGGCGTGGGGGCAAGGGATGAGCAGTTCTTC
TRBD1	-	TRBV28	TRBJ2-1	CASSLDVGQASYNEQFF	TGTGCCAGCAGTTTAGACGTCGGACAGGCTTCCTACAATGAGCAGTTCTTC
-	-	TRBV4-1	TRBJ1-5	CASSQVLGNSNQPQHF	TGCGCCAGCAGCCAAGTGTTGGGGAATAGCAATCAGCCCCAGCATTTT
TRBD1	-	TRBV5-6	TRBJ2-2	CASSGGTGLKNTGELFF	TGTGCCAGCAGCGGCGGGACAGGCTTAAAGAACACCGGGGAGCTGTTTTTT
-	-	TRBV29-1	TRBJ1-4	CSVEGESTNEKLFF	TGCAGCGTTGAAGGGGAGTCAACTAATGAAAAACTGTTTTTT
-	few	TRBV7-8	TRBJ2-7	CASSWDRDEQYF	TGTGCCAGCAGCTGGGATCGGGACGAGCAGTACTTC
-	-	TRBV11-3	TRBJ2-1	CASSFGSEQFF	TGTGCCAGCAGCTTTGGAAGTGAGCAGTTCTTC
TRBD1	few	TRBV28	TRBJ2-3	CASSSSRTGENTDTQYF	TGTGCCAGCAGTTCAAGTCGGACAGGGGAGAACACAGATACGCAGTATTTT
-	-	TRBV6-5	TRBJ1-2	CASSLATSYGYTF	TGTGCCAGCAGTTTGGCCACCTCCTATGGCTACACCTTC